This TCR beta chain was profiled in a study of blood T cell repertoires in COVID-19 (dated by TCRdb to the early 2020s). In terms of the full investigation: Samples covering the acute and convalescent phases of COVID-19 were provided by collaborators in the United States, Italy and Spain. The prospective study material was composed of cDNA or gDNA derived from T cells, B-cell-depleted T cells, or PBMCs. Deeply sampled blood TCRbeta repertoires from subjects exposed to, actively infected with, or recovered from COVID-19 were included in the dataset. The repertoires were released in a freely available public database meant as a resource for research on the immune response to SARS-CoV-2. Samples were obtained from the ongoing ImmuneRACE study (first 160 participants) and from about 1,300 subjects provided by 6 global collaborators. The sample metadata nearly always contained a de-identified subject ID, COVID-19 status, age in years and sex. Where available, HLA class I and class II types were obtained from metadata supplied by the sample provider rather than from assay-based typing. Overall study results and their limits: The amount of clinical and demographic metadata varied by source and participant and was provided uncurated.

Collaborating institutions collected whole blood in K2EDTA tubes following their own protocols. For TCRbeta analysis, collaborators shipped samples in one of three forms: frozen whole blood, isolated PBMCs, or DNA extracted from either of those sample types. From cysteine to phenylalanine, the CDR3 is 17 amino acids long. The retained sequence is limited to the CDR3, 51 bases, with the frame set at the first base. From a lookup of the germline V gene (reference sequence), CDR1 and CDR2 are MNHNY and SVGAGI. Germline trimming: 5 bases from V, 0 bases from J; junction bases outside gene matches: 7. The immunoSEQ Assay, a bias-controlled multiplex PCR, was used to amplify TCRbeta CDR3 regions from genomic DNA. The source study handled its data this way. Nucleated cell counts per sample were estimated from amplification of reference gene primers within the assay. Sequence reads were collapsed and filtered to measure the absolute abundance of every unique TCRbeta CDR3 rearrangement. For each sample, productive Simpson clonality was calculated by taking the square root of Simpson's diversity index across productive rearrangements. Not all clones reach the TCRdb copy of this immuneACCESS table, which keeps in-frame sequences only. Checked studies attribute under half of the gap to unresolved V genes and leave the rest unexplained. That table gives V, J and clone size, and the DNA gave D and trimming. This sample lists approximately 100,000 clones; about four fifths were detected once. The ten largest clones add up to under 11% of the sample.

Remarks on this clone: Its antigen target is currently unknown. No much larger clone exists at a distance of one base, and base qualities are not known.

The chain is assembled from TRBV6-6 and TRBJ2-2; 9 junctional bases match TRBD2. This TCR came from a human donor in a cohort sampled during active COVID-19. The specimen was peripheral blood. CDR3 region: CASSRTSARANTGELFF. The nucleotide sequence reads TGTGCCAGCAGTCGGACTAGCGCGAGAGCGAACACCGGGGAGCTGTTTTTT.